Below are 7 T cell receptor beta chains sequenced from a single sample in a study of blood T cells in healthy people across ages (dated by TCRdb to between 2015 and 2016). The protocol used for the library was 5' RACE. The instrument was an Illumina HiSeq 2500. A second roughly 6 to 12 cycle PCR used a sample-barcoded 5' primer and a J-beta primer mix. The raw public reads went through TCRdb reprocessing: fastp at Q25, MiXCR clone calling, in-frame beta chains kept. Each CDR3 protein appears once, grouped with its most common genes and DNA. The sample profile shows about 830,000 distinct CDR3 sequences; 60% to 80% of them were found once. Clones ranked in the top ten supply about a quarter of the sample. Sequenced: blood. The source of these receptors is a man aged 25 to 40 in good health.

This rearrangement joins TRBV20-1 to TRBJ2-7; no definite D call. The germline V and J ends were trimmed by 2 bases and 1 base, with 6 bases remaining between them. The CDR3 is 12 residues long. Germline assignment: CDR1 DFQATT and CDR2 SNEGSKA (reference sequence). CDR3 bases: TGCAGTGCTAGAAACTTTTCCTACGAGCAGTACTTC. It is translated as CSARNFSYEQYF.

This clonotype came up many times. A read error may be the cause here, since a much bigger clone is one base away. V is TRBV4-3 and J is TRBJ2-6; D is ambiguous. The CDR3 runs to 17 residues. Germline lookup yields CDR1 LGHNA and CDR2 YSLEER. The ends were cut back, 0 bases at V and 3 bases at J, with 12 bases in the middle. This CDR3 reads CASSQDPAGNGANVLTF. Written as DNA, the CDR3 is TGCGCCAGCAGCCAAGATCCAGCTGGAAATGGGGCCAACGTCCTGACTTTC.

V gene TRBV5-1 combines with J gene TRBJ2-5; TRBD2 aligns across 11 bases. The CDR3 contains 14 residues. With 9 bases clipped from V and 1 base from J, the junction kept 5 bases outside the gene matches. CDR1 and CDR2 from the germline V gene are SGHRS and YFSETQ. The CDR3, as DNA: TGCGCCACTAGCGGGGGGACTTCCCAAGAGACCCAGTACTTC. Encoded protein: CATSGGTSQETQYF.

The chain is built from TRBV9 and TRBJ2-6, with D possibly being TRBD1 or TRBD2 (5 bases each). This CDR3 contains 17 residues. With 2 bases removed from V and 0 bases from J, the gap between germline ends came to 12 bases. In germline, CDR1 is SGDLS, CDR2 YYNGEE. The CDR3 DNA reads as TGTGCCAGCAGCGTGGGACGGTCGCCCTCTGGGGCCAACGTCCTGACTTTC. Protein: CASSVGRSPSGANVLTF.

This clonotype was detected many times. The V and J genes are TRBV29-1 and TRBJ2-3; 9 bases agree with TRBD2. The germline V gene encodes CDR1 SQVTM and CDR2 ANQGSEA. This CDR3 is built from 14 residues. V shed 3 bases and J 5 bases; nucleotides not matched to a gene: 6. The CDR3 sequence: CSVDGKRGEDTQYF. Written as DNA, the CDR3 is TGCAGCGTTGATGGGAAGCGGGGGGAAGATACGCAGTATTTT.

This clonotype was recorded a few times. V is TRBV9 and J is TRBJ2-1; TRBD1 matches at 7 bases. J gave up 10 bases and V 2 bases, and 0 bases lay outside the gene matches. Germline V gives CDR1 SGDLS, CDR2 YYNGEE. The CDR3 loop spans 11 amino acids. CDR3 sequence: CASSVTGEQFF. The CDR3 region has the DNA TGTGCCAGCAGCGTGACAGGGGAGCAGTTCTTC.

This clonotype was counted a few times. The chain employs TRBV14 and TRBJ1-2, with TRBD1 matching 10 bases. The CDR3 length is 15 residues. Germline trimming cut 4 bases from V and 2 bases from J; bases unmatched to any gene: 4. CDR1 SGHDN and CDR2 FVKESK come from the germline V gene. In DNA, the CDR3 is TGTGCCAGCAGCCCCCTGGGACAGGGGAACTATGGCTACACCTTC. Translating gives CASSPLGQGNYGYTF.